The T cell receptor beta chain under discussion was sequenced for a study of T cell clones after liver transplantation. At the level of the study: Immunosuppression withdrawal was tried within 2 years after liver transplantation in this trial. Third-party-reactive TCRbeta sequences from pre-transplant mixed lymphocyte reactions served as antigen-independent comparators. Standard immunosuppression, with no induction, continued until 12-24 months after transplant.

Germline assignment: CDR1 MNHNY and CDR2 SVGAGI (reference sequence). The CDR3 totals 15 residues. V lost 6 bases and J lost 5; bases outside the gene matches: 8. Using immunoSEQ multiplex PCR, the repertoire was profiled, and TCRdb retains in-frame clones only, with some absent. The sample records 70,000 to 95,000 clones, over 80% being singletons. Source: CD4+ T cells from blood, taken at the 22-month timepoint. V usage is TRBV6-6 and J usage is TRBJ1-4, with 8 nucleotides matching TRBD1. This TCR came from a human patient who received a liver transplant. A subset of T cells may come from the graft donor. CDR3 DNA: TGTGCCAGCAGACTCGGGACAGGCGGGAATGAAAAACTGTTTTTT. Translated: CASRLGTGGNEKLFF.